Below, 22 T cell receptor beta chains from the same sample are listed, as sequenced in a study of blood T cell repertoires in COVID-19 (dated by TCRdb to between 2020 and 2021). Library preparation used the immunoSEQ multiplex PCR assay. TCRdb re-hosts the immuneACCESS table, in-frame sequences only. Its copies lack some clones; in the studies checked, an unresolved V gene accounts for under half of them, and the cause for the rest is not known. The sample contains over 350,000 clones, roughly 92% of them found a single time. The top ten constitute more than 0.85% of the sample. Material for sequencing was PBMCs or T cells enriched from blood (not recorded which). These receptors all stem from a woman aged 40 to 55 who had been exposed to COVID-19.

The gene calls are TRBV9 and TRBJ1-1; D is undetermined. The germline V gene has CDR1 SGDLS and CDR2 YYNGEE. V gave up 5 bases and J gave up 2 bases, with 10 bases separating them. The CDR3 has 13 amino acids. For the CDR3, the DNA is TGTGCCAGCAGTCTACAGATAAACACTGAAGCTTTCTTT. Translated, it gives CASSLQINTEAFF.

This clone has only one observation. DNA for the CDR3: TGTGCCAGCAGTCCGCGACAATACTCCACTGAAGCTTTCTTT. As protein: CASSPRQYSTEAFF. The chain couples TRBV6-2 or TRBV6-3 to TRBJ1-1; D unclear. The CDR3 is 14 amino acids. In germline, CDR1 is MNHEY, CDR2 SVGEGT. V was pared by 5 bases and J by 4 bases, with 14 bases between.

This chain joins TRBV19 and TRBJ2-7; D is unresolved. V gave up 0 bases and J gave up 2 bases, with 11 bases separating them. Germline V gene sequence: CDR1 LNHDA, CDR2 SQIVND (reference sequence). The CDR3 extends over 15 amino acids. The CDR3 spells CASSIESRSPYEQYF. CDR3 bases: TGTGCCAGTAGTATAGAGTCCAGGTCTCCCTACGAGCAGTACTTC. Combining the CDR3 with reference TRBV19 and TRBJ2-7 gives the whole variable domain DGGITQSPKYLFRKEGQNVTLSCEQNLNHDAMYWYRQDPGQGLRLIYYSQIVNDFQKGDIAEGYSVSREKKESFPLTVTSAQKNPTAFYLCASSIESRSPYEQYFGPGTRLTVT.

In nucleotides, the CDR3 is TGTGCCAGCAGCCAAGCCCGGGGAGGCACCTACGAGCAGTACTTC. This encodes CASSQARGGTYEQYF. The V call is TRBV3-1 (or the pseudogene TRBV3-2), the J call TRBJ2-7; D perhaps matches TRBD2 (6 bases). V lost 1 base, J lost 2 bases, and 12 bases lay in between. The CDR3 runs to 15 residues. CDR1 and CDR2 (germline): LGHDT, YNNKEL (reference sequence).

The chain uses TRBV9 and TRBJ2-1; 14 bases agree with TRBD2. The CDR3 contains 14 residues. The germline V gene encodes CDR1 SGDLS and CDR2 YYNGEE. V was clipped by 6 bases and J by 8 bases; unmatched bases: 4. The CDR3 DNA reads TGTGCCAGCACGGGACTAGCGGGAGTGGATGAGCAGTTCTTC. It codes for CASTGLAGVDEQFF.

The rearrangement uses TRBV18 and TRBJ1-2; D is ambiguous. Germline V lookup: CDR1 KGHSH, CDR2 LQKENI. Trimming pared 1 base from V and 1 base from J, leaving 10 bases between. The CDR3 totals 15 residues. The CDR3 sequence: CASSPQGGSNYGYTF. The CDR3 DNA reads TGTGCCAGCTCACCACAGGGAGGAAGTAACTATGGCTACACCTTC.

CDR3 DNA: TGTGCCTGGAGCTTGGGGGGGAATTTCGGAAACACCATATATTTT. Translating gives CAWSLGGNFGNTIYF. The chain recombines TRBV30 with TRBJ1-3, with D possibly matching TRBD1 (5 bases). The CDR3 extends over 15 amino acids. CDR1 and CDR2 (germline): GTSNPN, SVGIG (reference sequence). Between the trimmed V and J ends, which lost 3 bases and 4 bases, there was a span of 16 bases.

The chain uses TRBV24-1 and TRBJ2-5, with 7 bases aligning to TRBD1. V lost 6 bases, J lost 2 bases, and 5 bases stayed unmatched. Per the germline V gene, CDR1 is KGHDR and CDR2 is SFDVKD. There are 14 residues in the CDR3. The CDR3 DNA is TGTGCCACCAGTTCGGGACAGCTTCAAGAGACCCAGTACTTC. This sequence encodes CATSSGQLQETQYF.

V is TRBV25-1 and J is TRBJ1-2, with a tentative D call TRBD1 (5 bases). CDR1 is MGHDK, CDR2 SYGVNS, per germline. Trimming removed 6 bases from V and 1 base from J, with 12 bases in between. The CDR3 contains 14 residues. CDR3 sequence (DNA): TGTGCCAGCAGCCTTTCTCAGGGTAACTATGGCTACACCTTC. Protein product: CASSLSQGNYGYTF.

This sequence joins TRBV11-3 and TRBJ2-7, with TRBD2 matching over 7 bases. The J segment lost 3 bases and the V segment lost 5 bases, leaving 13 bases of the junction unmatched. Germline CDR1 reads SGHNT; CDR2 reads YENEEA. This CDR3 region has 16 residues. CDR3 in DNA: TGTGCCAGCAGCCGAACCAGCGGGGAGGGCGACTACGAGCAGTACTTC. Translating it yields CASSRTSGEGDYEQYF. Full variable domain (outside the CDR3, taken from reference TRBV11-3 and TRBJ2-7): EAGVVQSPRYKIIEKKQPVAFWCNPISGHNTLYWYLQNLGQGPELLIRYENEEAVDDSQLPKDRFSAERLKGVDSTLKIQPAELGDSAVYLCASSRTSGEGDYEQYFGPGTRLTVT.

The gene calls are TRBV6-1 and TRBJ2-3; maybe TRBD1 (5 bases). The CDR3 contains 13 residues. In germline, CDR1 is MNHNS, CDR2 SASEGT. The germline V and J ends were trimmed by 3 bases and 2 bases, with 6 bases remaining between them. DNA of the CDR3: TGTGCCAGCAGTGACAGGGTCACAGATACGCAGTATTTT. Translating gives CASSDRVTDTQYF.

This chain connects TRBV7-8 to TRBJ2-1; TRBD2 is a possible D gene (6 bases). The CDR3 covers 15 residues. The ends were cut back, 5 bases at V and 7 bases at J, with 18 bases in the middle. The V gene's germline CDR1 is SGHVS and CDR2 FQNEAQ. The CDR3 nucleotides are TGTGCCAGCAGCCTTCTAGCGTGGGGCCTAAATGAGCAGTTCTTC. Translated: CASSLLAWGLNEQFF.

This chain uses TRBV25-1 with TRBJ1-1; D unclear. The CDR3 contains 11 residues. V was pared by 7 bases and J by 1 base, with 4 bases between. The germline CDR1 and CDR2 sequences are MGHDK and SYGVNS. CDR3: CASKRNTEAFF. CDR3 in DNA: TGTGCCAGCAAGCGGAACACTGAAGCTTTCTTT.

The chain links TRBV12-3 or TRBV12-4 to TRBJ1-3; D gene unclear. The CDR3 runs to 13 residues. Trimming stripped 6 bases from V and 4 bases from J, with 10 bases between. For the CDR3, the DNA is TGTGCCAGCAGCCTAAGAGAGGGAAACACCATATATTTT. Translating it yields CASSLREGNTIYF.

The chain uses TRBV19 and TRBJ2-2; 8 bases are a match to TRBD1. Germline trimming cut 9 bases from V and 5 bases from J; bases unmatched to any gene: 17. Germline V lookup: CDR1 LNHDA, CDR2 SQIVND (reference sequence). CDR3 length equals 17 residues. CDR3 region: CASHLQGVGLKTGELFF. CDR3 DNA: TGTGCCAGCCATCTACAGGGGGTTGGGCTGAAGACCGGGGAGCTGTTTTTT.

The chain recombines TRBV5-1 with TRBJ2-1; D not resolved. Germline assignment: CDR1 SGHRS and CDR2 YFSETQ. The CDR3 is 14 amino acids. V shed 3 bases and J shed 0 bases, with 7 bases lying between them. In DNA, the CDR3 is TGCGCCAGCAGCTCCTCGGGCTCCTACAATGAGCAGTTCTTC. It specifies CASSSSGSYNEQFF.

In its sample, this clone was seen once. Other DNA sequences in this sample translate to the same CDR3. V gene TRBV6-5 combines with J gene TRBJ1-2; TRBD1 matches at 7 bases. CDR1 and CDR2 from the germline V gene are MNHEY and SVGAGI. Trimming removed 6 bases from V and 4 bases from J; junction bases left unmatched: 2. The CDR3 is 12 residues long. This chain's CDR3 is CASRTGSYGYTF. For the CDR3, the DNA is TGTGCCAGCAGGACAGGGTCCTATGGCTACACCTTC.

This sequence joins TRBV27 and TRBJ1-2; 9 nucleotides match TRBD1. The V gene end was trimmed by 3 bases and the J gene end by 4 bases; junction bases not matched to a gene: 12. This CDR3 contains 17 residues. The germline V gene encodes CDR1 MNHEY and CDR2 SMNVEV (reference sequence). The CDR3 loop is CASSLTGTGNRGYGYTF. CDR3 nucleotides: TGTGCCAGCAGTTTGACCGGGACAGGGAATCGGGGCTATGGCTACACCTTC.

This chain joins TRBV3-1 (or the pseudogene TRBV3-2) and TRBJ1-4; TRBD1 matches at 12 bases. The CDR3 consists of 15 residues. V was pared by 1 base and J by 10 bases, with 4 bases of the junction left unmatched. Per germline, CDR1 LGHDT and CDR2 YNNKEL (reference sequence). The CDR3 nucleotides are TGTGCCAGCAGCCAAGGGGACAGGGGGCTTGGAAAACTGTTTTTT. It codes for CASSQGDRGLGKLFF.

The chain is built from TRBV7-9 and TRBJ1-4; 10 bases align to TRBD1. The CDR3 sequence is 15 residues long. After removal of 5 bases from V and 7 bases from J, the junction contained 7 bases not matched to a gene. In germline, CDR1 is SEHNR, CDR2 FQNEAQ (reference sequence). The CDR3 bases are TGTGCCAGCAGCCCGAGGGACAGGGGTGCTGAAAAACTGTTTTTT. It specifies CASSPRDRGAEKLFF. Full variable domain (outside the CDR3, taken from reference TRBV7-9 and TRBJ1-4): DTGVSQNPRHKITKRGQNVTFRCDPISEHNRLYWYRQTLGQGPEFLTYFQNEAQLEKSRLLSDRFSAERPKGSFSTLEIQRTEQGDSAMYLCASSPRDRGAEKLFFGSGTQLSVL.

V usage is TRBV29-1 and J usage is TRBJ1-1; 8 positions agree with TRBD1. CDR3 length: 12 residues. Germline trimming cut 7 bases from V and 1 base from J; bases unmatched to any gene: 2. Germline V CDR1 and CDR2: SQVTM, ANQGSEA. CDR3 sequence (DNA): TGCAGCGCAGGGACAGGGAACACTGAAGCTTTCTTT. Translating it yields CSAGTGNTEAFF. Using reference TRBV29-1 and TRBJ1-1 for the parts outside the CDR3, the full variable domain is SAVISQKPSRDICQRGTSLTIQCQVDSQVTMMFWYRQQPGQSLTLIATANQGSEATYESGFVIDKFPISRPNLTFSTLTVSNMSPEDSSIYLCSAGTGNTEAFFGQGTRLTVV.

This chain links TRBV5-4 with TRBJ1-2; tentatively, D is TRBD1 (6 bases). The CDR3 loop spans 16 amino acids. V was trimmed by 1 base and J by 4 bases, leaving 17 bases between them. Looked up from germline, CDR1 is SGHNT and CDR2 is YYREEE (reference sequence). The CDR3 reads CASSLSPTGNGYGYTF. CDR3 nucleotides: TGTGCCAGCAGCTTGTCCCCTACAGGGAACGGCTATGGCTACACCTTC.